This is a list of T cell receptor beta chains from one sample in a study of T cells after yellow fever vaccination. TCRdb recomputed calls from the 5' RACE reads with MiXCR, one row per CDR3 protein. The table includes approximately 74,000 distinct CDR3 sequences, approximately 5.9% detected once. The sample was CD4+ T cells sorted from PBMCs, taken less than 16 days after the first yellow fever vaccination. Every receptor here comes from a young man who received the YFV17D yellow fever vaccine. The CDR3 runs from the conserved cysteine through the conserved F or W. Fields, in order: CDR3 DNA, CDR3 protein, D gene, clone size, J gene, V gene. A D gene is named only where the DNA matches it firmly. The size entry is marked missing in some rows and otherwise reads once, few, many or a size class.

TGTGCCAGCAGCCCAACGTTGGATACGCAGTATTTT	CASSPTLDTQYF	-	many	TRBJ2-3	TRBV7-2
TGTGCCAGCAGCAAAGGAGGGGACAGGAGTTTC	CASSKGGDRSF	-	many	TRBJ2-7	TRBV21-1
TGTGCCAGCAGCGTAGAGACAGGCCTATATGGCTACACCTTC	CASSVETGLYGYTF	-	many	TRBJ1-2	TRBV9
TGTGCCAGCAGCTTAATCGGTCAAACTTCCGGGGAGCTGTTTTTT	CASSLIGQTSGELFF	-	many	TRBJ2-2	TRBV7-2
TGCGCCAGCAGCTTGACGGGGGAGAATGAAAAACTGTTTTTT	CASSLTGENEKLFF	-	many	TRBJ1-4	TRBV5-1
TGCGCCAGCAGCCAAGTTACAGGGGAACCCCTACGAGGGCAGTACTTC	CASSQVTGEPLRGQYF	TRBD1	many	TRBJ2-7	TRBV4-3
TGTGCCACCAGTGATGTGGCTAGCGGGGGGGCCCTAAATGAGCAGTTCTTC	CATSDVASGGALNEQFF	TRBD2	many	TRBJ2-1	TRBV24-1
TGTGCCAGCAGCCACAACCCCACAGATACGCAGTATTTT	CASSHNPTDTQYF	-	many	TRBJ2-3	TRBV4-2
TGTGCCAGCTCACCATCGGGGCACAATAGCAATCAGCCCCAGCATTTT	CASSPSGHNSNQPQHF	-	few	TRBJ1-5	TRBV18
TGCAGTGCTAGCGGGGGGGTCACAGATACGCAGTATTTT	CSASGGVTDTQYF	TRBD2	many	TRBJ2-3	TRBV20-1
TGCGCCAGCAGCCTTAGGTTCAACTATGGCTACACCTTC	CASSLRFNYGYTF	-	many	TRBJ1-2	TRBV4-3
TGTGCCAGCAGCTTAGCGGGGAATGAAAAACTGTTTTTT	CASSLAGNEKLFF	-	few	TRBJ1-4	TRBV7-2
TGTGCCACCTCTGGCGCCGCTAATGAAAAACTGTTTTTT	CATSGAANEKLFF	-	few	TRBJ1-4	TRBV2
TGTGCCAGCAGAGAGCCGGCCGTCTACAATGAGCAGTTCTTC	CASREPAVYNEQFF	-	many	TRBJ2-1	TRBV6-1
TGCGCCAGCAGCCACGAACAGGGCTACTATGGCTACACCTTC	CASSHEQGYYGYTF	-	medium-sized	TRBJ1-2	TRBV4-3
TGCGCCAGCAGCCAGACAGCGGGGGGGCCCTATGAGCTGTTTTTT	CASSQTAGGPYELFF	TRBD2	few	TRBJ2-2	TRBV4-3
TGTGCCAGCAGCTTAGGGACCGGGAGGTCTGGAAACACCATATATTTT	CASSLGTGRSGNTIYF	-	many	TRBJ1-3	TRBV7-2
TGTGCCAGCAGCTTAGTGCCCAGGGGTTCGATATCCTACAATGAGCAGTTCTTC	CASSLVPRGSISYNEQFF	-	many	TRBJ2-1	TRBV7-6
TGTGCCAGCAGCCGAACAGGGGATCTCTCCATAGGCTACACCTTC	CASSRTGDLSIGYTF	TRBD1	many	TRBJ1-2	TRBV7-2
TGTGCCAGCAGTCTAGGGGGAGGCAAAAACATTCAGTACTTC	CASSLGGGKNIQYF	-	many	TRBJ2-4	TRBV12-3/TRBV12-4
TGTGCCAGCCGCATAATTACAGGGTACACTGAAGCTTTCTTT	CASRIITGYTEAFF	-	many	TRBJ1-1	TRBV7-2
TGTGCCAGCAGCTTCCGGGGCCGGGGCACTGAAGCTTTCTTT	CASSFRGRGTEAFF	-	-	TRBJ1-1	TRBV5-4
TGTGCCAGCAGCTTAAGAACCGGGACAGCGAAAGCTTTCTTT	CASSLRTGTAKAFF	TRBD1	many	TRBJ1-1	TRBV7-9
TGTGCCTGCAGTCCCTTTTTGGGGGCCCCAGGGATTGCTTCCTACGAGCAGTACTTC	CACSPFLGAPGIASYEQYF	-	-	TRBJ2-7	TRBV3-1
TGTGCCAGCAGACGCAAGGCGTCGGGGAACTATGGCTACACCTTC	CASRRKASGNYGYTF	-	many	TRBJ1-2	TRBV6-1
TGTGCCAGCAGCTCAGTGGGGGACTTTGAGCAGTTCTTC	CASSSVGDFEQFF	-	-	TRBJ2-1	TRBV5-5
TGTGCCAGCAGTTTAGATGTGGGTCAGCCCCAGCATTTT	CASSLDVGQPQHF	-	many	TRBJ1-5	TRBV27
TGTGCCACGTCTGAGGTCAGAGCCGGTTCACCCCTCCACTTT	CATSEVRAGSPLHF	-	many	TRBJ1-6	TRBV10-3
TGTGCCATCACACAACAGGAGGGCACTGAAGCTTTCTTT	CAITQQEGTEAFF	-	many	TRBJ1-1	TRBV10-3
TGTGCCAGCAGCCAAGGTAGTGCTGGGGCCAACGTCCTGACTTTC	CASSQGSAGANVLTF	-	few	TRBJ2-6	TRBV3-1
TGCGCCAGCAGCACAGAAGACAGGGCGTGGGAGACCCAGTACTTC	CASSTEDRAWETQYF	TRBD1	many	TRBJ2-5	TRBV5-1
TGTGCCGGGGGGCCCTATAATTCACCCCTCCACTTT	CAGGPYNSPLHF	-	few	TRBJ1-6	TRBV5-4
TGTGCCAGCAGTACGACAGGGGTCAATGAGCAGTTCTTC	CASSTTGVNEQFF	TRBD1	few	TRBJ2-1	TRBV6-1
TGCAGCGTACAACTAGATCTGGCAGATACGCAGTATTTT	CSVQLDLADTQYF	-	many	TRBJ2-3	TRBV29-1
TGTGCCAGCAGTTACTCGAGAGCGGGAGGGGCCAATGAGCAGTTCTTC	CASSYSRAGGANEQFF	TRBD2	many	TRBJ2-1	TRBV6-5